Given below is one T cell receptor beta chain in context. What it recognizes is unknown. The data stem from a study of T-cell memory formation after mild COVID-19. Study-level points and caveats: Pre-infection memory showed some responding clones, and this suggested that cross-reactive memory joined.

TCRdb re-called the 5' RACE reads with MiXCR, one entry per CDR3 protein. The sample lists about 250,000 distinct CDR3 sequences; over 15% were seen once. With 2 bases removed from V and 3 bases from J, the gap between germline ends came to 5 bases. Germline CDR1 and CDR2: SGHAT and FQNNGV. The CDR3 runs 13 residues. The rearrangement uses TRBV11-2 and TRBJ1-5; no firm D call. Sequencing used PBMCs or a T cell subset sorted from them (not recorded which). The source is a young man who had mild COVID-19 (a few samples of this study predate the infection). Cell type and time point are not known. The DNA of the CDR3 is TGTGCCAGCAGCTTAAATGCCAATCAGCCCCAGCATTTT. Its translation is CASSLNANQPQHF.